This T cell receptor beta chain was identified in a study of T-cell reconstitution after alpha-beta-depleted transplantation in children. Unique molecular identifiers were incorporated into the prepared TCRbeta library. TCRdb redid the calling of the PCR reads with MiXCR, one entry per CDR3 protein. The table shows a few hundred thousand distinct CDR3 sequences, with approximately 10% occurring only once. Germline CDR1 MNHNS, CDR2 SASEGT. This CDR3 has 15 amino acids. The V end lost 8 bases, the J end lost 6 bases, and 19 bases lay between the germline ends. This receptor was taken from a male patient aged 2 to 10 who had a stem cell transplant for chronic granulomatous disease, so the T cells may come from the graft donor. The specimen comprised peripheral blood, sampled 180 days after TCRalphabeta/CD19-depleted stem cell transplant. The J gene is TRBJ2-2, the V gene TRBV6-1; D might be TRBD1 (6 bases). The CDR3 DNA sequence: TGTGCCAGCTCGGTGGAATACAGGGCAGCCGGGGAGCTGTTTTTT. Translating gives CASSVEYRAAGELFF.